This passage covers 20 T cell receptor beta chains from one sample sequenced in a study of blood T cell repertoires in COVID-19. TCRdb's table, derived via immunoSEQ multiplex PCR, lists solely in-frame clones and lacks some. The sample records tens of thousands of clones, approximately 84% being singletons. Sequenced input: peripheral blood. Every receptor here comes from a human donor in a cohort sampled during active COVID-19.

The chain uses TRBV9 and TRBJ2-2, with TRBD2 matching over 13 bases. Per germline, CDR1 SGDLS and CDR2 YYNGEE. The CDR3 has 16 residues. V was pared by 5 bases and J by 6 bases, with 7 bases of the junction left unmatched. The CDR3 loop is CASRLGLAGDSGELFF. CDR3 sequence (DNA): TGTGCCAGCAGACTCGGACTAGCGGGAGATTCCGGGGAGCTGTTTTTT. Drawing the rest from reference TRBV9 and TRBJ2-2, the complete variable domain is DSGVTQTPKHLITATGQRVTLRCSPRSGDLSVYWYQQSLDQGLQFLIQYYNGEERAKGNILERFSAQQFPDLHSELNLSSLELGDSALYFCASRLGLAGDSGELFFGEGSRLTVL.

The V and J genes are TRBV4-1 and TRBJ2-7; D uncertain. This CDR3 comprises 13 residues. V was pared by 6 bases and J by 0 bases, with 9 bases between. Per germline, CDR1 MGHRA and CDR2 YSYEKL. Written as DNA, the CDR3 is TGCGCCAGCAGTATCGGTTCCTCCTACGAGCAGTACTTC. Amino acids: CASSIGSSYEQYF.

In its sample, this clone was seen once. This CDR3 is CASSLWTGRGQAGYTF. The DNA of the CDR3 is TGTGCCAGCAGCTTATGGACGGGGCGGGGGCAGGCTGGCTACACCTTC. The chain uses TRBV7-9 and TRBJ1-2, with a tentative D call TRBD1 (6 bases). V lost 2 bases, J lost 7 bases, and 20 bases lay in between. In germline, CDR1 is SEHNR, CDR2 FQNEAQ (reference sequence). The CDR3 consists of 16 residues. Complete variable domain (other parts from reference TRBV7-9 and TRBJ1-2): DTGVSQNPRHKITKRGQNVTFRCDPISEHNRLYWYRQTLGQGPEFLTYFQNEAQLEKSRLLSDRFSAERPKGSFSTLEIQRTEQGDSAMYLCASSLWTGRGQAGYTFGSGTRLTVV.

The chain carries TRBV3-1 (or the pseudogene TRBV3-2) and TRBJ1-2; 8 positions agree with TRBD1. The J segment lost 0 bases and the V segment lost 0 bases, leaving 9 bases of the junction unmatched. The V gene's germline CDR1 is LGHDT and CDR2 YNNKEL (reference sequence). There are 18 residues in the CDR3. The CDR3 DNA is TGTGCCAGCAGCCAAGATTTGACAGGGGTCACGACTAACTATGGCTACACCTTC. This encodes CASSQDLTGVTTNYGYTF.

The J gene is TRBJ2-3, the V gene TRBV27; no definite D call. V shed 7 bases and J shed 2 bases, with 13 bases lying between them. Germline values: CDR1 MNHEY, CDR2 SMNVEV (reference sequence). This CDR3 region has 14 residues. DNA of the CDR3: TGTGCCAGCAACCCCGGAGAATTCACAGATACGCAGTATTTT. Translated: CASNPGEFTDTQYF.

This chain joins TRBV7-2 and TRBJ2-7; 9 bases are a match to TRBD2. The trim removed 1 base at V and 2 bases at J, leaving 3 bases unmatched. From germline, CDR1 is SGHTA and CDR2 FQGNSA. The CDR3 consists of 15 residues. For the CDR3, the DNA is TGTGCCAGCAGCTTAGGTAGCGGGAGTACCTACGAGCAGTACTTC. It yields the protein CASSLGSGSTYEQYF.

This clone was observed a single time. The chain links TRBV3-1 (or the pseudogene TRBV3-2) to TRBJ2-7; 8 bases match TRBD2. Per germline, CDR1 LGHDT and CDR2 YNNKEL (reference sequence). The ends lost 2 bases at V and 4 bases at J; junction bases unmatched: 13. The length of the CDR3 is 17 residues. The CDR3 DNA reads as TGTGCCAGCAGCCAACCCGAGGCGGGACTAGTTCTGTACGAGCAGTACTTC. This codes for CASSQPEAGLVLYEQYF.

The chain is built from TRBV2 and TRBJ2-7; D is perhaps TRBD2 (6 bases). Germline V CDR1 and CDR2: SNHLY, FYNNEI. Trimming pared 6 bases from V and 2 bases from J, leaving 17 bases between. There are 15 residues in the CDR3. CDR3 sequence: CASRGGTTRTYEQYF. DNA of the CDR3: TGTGCCAGCAGGGGGGGAACCACACGGACCTACGAGCAGTACTTC.

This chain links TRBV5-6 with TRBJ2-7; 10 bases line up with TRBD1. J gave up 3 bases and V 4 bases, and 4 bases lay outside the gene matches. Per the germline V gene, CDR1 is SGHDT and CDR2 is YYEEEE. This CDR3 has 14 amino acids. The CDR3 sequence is CASSTRTGGYEQYF. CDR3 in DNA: TGTGCCAGCAGCACCCGGACAGGGGGCTACGAGCAGTACTTC.

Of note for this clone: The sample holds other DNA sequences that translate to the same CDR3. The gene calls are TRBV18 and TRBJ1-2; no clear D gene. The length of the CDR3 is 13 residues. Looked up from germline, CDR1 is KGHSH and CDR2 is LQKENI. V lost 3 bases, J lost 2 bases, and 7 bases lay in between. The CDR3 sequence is CASSPAGNYGYTF. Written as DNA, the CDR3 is TGTGCCAGCTCACCGGCGGGAAACTATGGCTACACCTTC.

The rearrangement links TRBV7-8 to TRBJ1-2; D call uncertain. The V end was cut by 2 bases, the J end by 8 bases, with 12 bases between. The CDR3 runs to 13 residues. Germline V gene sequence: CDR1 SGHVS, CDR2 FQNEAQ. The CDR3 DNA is TGTGCCAGCAGCTTAAGCGGAACGGGAGGCTACACCTTC. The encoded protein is CASSLSGTGGYTF.

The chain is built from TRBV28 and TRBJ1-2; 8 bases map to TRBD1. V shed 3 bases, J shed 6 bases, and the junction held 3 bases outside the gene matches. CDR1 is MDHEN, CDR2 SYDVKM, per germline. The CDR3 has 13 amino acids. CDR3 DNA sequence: TGTGCCAGCAGTTTCAGGGGGCGCGATGGCTACACCTTC. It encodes CASSFRGRDGYTF.

The CDR3 bases are TGTGCCAGCAGCCCAAACAGGGATAATGAAAAACTGTTTTTT. It specifies CASSPNRDNEKLFF. The chain joins TRBV11-2 to TRBJ1-4, with D possibly matching TRBD1 (6 bases). Germline V gene sequence: CDR1 SGHAT, CDR2 FQNNGV. Trimming took 5 bases from V and 4 from J, leaving 11 bases between them. The CDR3 extends over 14 amino acids.

CDR3 in amino acids: CASSLGTKGSEQFF. CDR3 sequence (DNA): TGTGCCAGCAGCCTCGGGACAAAAGGGAGTGAGCAGTTCTTC. The chain links TRBV7-2 to TRBJ2-1; D possibly corresponds to TRBD1 (6 bases). CDR3 size: 14 residues. Germline V gene sequence: CDR1 SGHTA, CDR2 FQGNSA. Deletions cut 5 bases from V and 9 bases from J, with 17 bases between.

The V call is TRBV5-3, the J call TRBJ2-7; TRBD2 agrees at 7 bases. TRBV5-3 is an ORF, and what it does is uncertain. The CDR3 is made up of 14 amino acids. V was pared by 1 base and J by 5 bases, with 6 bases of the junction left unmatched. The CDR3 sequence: CARSLLGAGDEQYF. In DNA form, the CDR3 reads TGTGCCAGAAGCTTGCTAGGGGCGGGGGACGAGCAGTACTTC.

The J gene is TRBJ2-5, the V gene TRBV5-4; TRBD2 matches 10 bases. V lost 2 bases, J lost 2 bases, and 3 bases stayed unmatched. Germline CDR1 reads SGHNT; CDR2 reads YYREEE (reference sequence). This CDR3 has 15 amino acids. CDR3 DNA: TGTGCCAGCAGCTTCCGAGCGGGGGGGCAAGAGACCCAGTACTTC. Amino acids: CASSFRAGGQETQYF.

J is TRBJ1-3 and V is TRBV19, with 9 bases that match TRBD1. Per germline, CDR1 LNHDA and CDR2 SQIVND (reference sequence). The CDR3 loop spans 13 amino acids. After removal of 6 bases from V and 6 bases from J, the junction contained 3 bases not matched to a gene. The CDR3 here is CASSRTGVNTIYF. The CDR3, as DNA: TGTGCCAGTAGCCGGACAGGGGTAAACACCATATATTTT.

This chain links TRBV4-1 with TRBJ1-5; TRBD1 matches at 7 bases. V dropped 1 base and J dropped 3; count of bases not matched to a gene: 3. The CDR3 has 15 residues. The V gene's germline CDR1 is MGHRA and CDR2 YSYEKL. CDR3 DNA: TGCGCCAGCAGCCAAGCAGACAGGGACAATCAGCCCCAGCATTTT. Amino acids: CASSQADRDNQPQHF.

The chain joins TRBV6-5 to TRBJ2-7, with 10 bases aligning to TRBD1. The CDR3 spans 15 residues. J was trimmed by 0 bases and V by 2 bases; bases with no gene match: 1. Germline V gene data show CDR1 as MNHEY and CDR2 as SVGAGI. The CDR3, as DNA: TGTGCCAGCAGTTACCGGGACAGGGGCTCCTACGAGCAGTACTTC. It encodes CASSYRDRGSYEQYF.

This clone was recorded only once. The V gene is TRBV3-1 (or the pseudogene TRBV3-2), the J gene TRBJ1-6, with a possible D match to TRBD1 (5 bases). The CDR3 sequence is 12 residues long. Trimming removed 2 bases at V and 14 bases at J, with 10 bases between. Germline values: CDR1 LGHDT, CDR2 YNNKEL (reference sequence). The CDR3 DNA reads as TGTGCCAGCAGCCAACTCGAACAGGCCCTCCACTTT. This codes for CASSQLEQALHF.